The present T cell receptor (beta chain) was sequenced within a study of T cells after yellow fever vaccination. Whole-study context: When fractions had low cell numbers, they were prepared with SMART-Seq v4 Ultra Low Input.

Study results and limitations: Of the clonotypes, a small share occurred in both CD4 and CD8 compartments.

About this clonotype itself: Its antigen is currently unknown. This clone may be a read error of a much larger clone one base away.

Generation of TCR cDNA used 5'RACE template switching (which added a universal primer site and UMIs). Each CDR3 protein gets one entry after TCRdb re-called the 5' RACE reads with MiXCR. The sample shows roughly 79,000 distinct CDR3 sequences, 7.3% of them seen only once. The germline CDR1 and CDR2 sequences are LGHNA and YSLEER. There are 15 residues in the CDR3. Trimming took 0 bases from V and 0 from J, leaving 8 bases between them. The sequence derives from a man in his late teens or twenties who received the YFV17D yellow fever vaccine. The specimen was CD8+ T cells sorted from PBMCs, collected approximately 11 days after the first yellow fever vaccination. This chain joins TRBV4-3 and TRBJ1-1; no clear D gene. For the CDR3, the DNA is TGCGCCAGCAGCCAAGATTGGATGATGAACACTGAAGCTTTCTTT. Protein product: CASSQDWMMNTEAFF.